These 28 T cell receptor beta chains came from one sample sequenced in a study of radiotherapy plus CTLA-4 blockade in lung cancer. Measured with immunoSEQ multiplex PCR; TCRdb has only the in-frame clones, and not every one. The table lists 86,000 or so clones, roughly 79% of them singletons. This material consisted of peripheral blood, taken from a patient treated with radiotherapy plus ipilimumab. These receptors were taken from a human donor with non-small cell lung cancer who had a partial response to radiotherapy plus ipilimumab. Some clones in this sample may be carry-over from other donors' samples.

The chain uses TRBV5-1 and TRBJ2-1; 9 bases agree with TRBD2. V dropped 4 bases and J dropped 9; count of bases not matched to a gene: 17. The CDR3 contains 17 residues. CDR1 is SGHRS and CDR2 is YFSETQ in the germline V gene. CDR3 DNA: TGCGCCAGCAGCCGAGCTGTTGGCGGGGGGGCTGGCGGTGAGCAGTTCTTC. Translation: CASSRAVGGGAGGEQFF. The entire variable domain, with the rest obtained from reference TRBV5-1 and TRBJ2-1, is as follows: KAGVTQTPRYLIKTRGQQVTLSCSPISGHRSVSWYQQTPGQGLQFLFEYFSETQRNKGNFPGRFSGRQFSNSRSEMNVSTLELGDSALYLCASSRAVGGGAGGEQFFGPGTRLTVL.

The V gene is TRBV18, the J gene TRBJ2-1, with TRBD1 matching 8 bases. Per the germline V gene, CDR1 is KGHSH and CDR2 is LQKENI. There are 14 residues in the CDR3. Trimming removed 4 bases from V and 7 bases from J; junction bases left unmatched: 6. In nucleotides, the CDR3 is TGTGCCAGCTCACTAGGACAGGGTCAGAATGAGCAGTTCTTC. Protein: CASSLGQGQNEQFF.

The V and J genes are TRBV5-1 and TRBJ2-6, with 7 bases that match TRBD1. Per germline, CDR1 SGHRS and CDR2 YFSETQ. The CDR3 has 15 amino acids. The trim removed 3 bases at V and 3 bases at J, leaving 3 bases unmatched. CDR3 protein: CASSSWTGGANVLTF. CDR3 bases: TGCGCCAGCAGCTCCTGGACAGGTGGGGCCAACGTCCTGACTTTC.

The V gene is TRBV18, the J gene TRBJ2-3, with 8 bases lining up with TRBD2. V trimming: 6 bases; J trimming: 4 bases; junction bases outside the gene matches: 6. This CDR3 is built from 14 residues. The germline V gene has CDR1 KGHSH and CDR2 LQKENI. CDR3 DNA sequence: TGTGCCAGCTCCGCATGGACTAGCTCAGATACGCAGTATTTT. Amino acid sequence: CASSAWTSSDTQYF.

The genes are TRBV27 and TRBJ2-2; 9 positions match TRBD1. With 1 base clipped from V and 5 bases from J, the junction kept 2 bases outside the gene matches. The CDR3 has 15 residues. The germline gives CDR1 MNHEY, CDR2 SMNVEV (reference sequence). CDR3 in DNA: TGTGCCAGCAGTTTATACAGGGGGCTTACCGGGGAGCTGTTTTTT. Its protein is CASSLYRGLTGELFF.

This clone was detected a few times. The V call is TRBV5-4, the J call TRBJ2-4; 9 bases agree with TRBD1. The CDR3 is made up of 14 amino acids. CDR1 SGHNT and CDR2 YYREEE come from the germline V gene (reference sequence). Losses at the gene ends were 4 bases for V and 2 bases for J; bases not matched to a gene: 1. The CDR3 reads CASSNRGPKNIQYF. The CDR3 DNA reads as TGTGCCAGCAGCAACAGGGGGCCCAAAAACATTCAGTACTTC.

The V call is TRBV7-2, the J call TRBJ1-5, with no clear D. The V gene's germline CDR1 is SGHTA and CDR2 FQGNSA. V shed 6 bases and J shed 0 bases, with 6 bases lying between them. The CDR3 length is 13 residues. CDR3 protein: CASSTVSNQPQHF. The CDR3 DNA reads as TGTGCCAGCAGTACAGTTAGCAATCAGCCCCAGCATTTT.

This clone was counted once. The chain has TRBV6-5 and TRBJ2-2; D call uncertain. CDR1 MNHEY and CDR2 SVGAGI come from the germline V gene. Deletions cut 1 base from V and 0 bases from J, with 6 bases between. The CDR3 has 15 residues. CDR3 loop: CASSYWQTNTGELFF. The CDR3 DNA reads as TGTGCCAGCAGTTACTGGCAAACGAACACCGGGGAGCTGTTTTTT.

The rearrangement links TRBV7-2 to TRBJ2-1, with TRBD1 matching 7 bases. The CDR3 length is 14 residues. After removal of 2 bases from V and 5 bases from J, the junction contained 3 bases not matched to a gene. The germline V gene has CDR1 SGHTA and CDR2 FQGNSA. CDR3 amino acids: CASSLMGQNNEQFF. The DNA of the CDR3 is TGTGCCAGCAGCTTAATGGGACAGAACAATGAGCAGTTCTTC. The full variable domain, in which reference TRBV7-2 and TRBJ2-1 provide the parts outside the CDR3, is GAGVSQSPSNKVTEKGKDVELRCDPISGHTALYWYRQSLGQGLEFLIYFQGNSAPDKSGLPSDRFSAERTGGSVSTLTIQRTQQEDSAVYLCASSLMGQNNEQFFGPGTRLTVL.

The J gene is TRBJ2-2, the V gene TRBV7-9; TRBD2 aligns across 9 bases. V lost 5 bases, J lost 7 bases, and 5 bases stayed unmatched. This CDR3 spans 14 amino acids. Germline loops: CDR1 SEHNR, CDR2 FQNEAQ (reference sequence). CDR3 coding DNA: TGTGCCAGCAGCCACTATAGCGGGAGCGGGGAGCTGTTTTTT. Its translation is CASSHYSGSGELFF. Complete variable domain (other parts from reference TRBV7-9 and TRBJ2-2): DTGVSQNPRHKITKRGQNVTFRCDPISEHNRLYWYRQTLGQGPEFLTYFQNEAQLEKSRLLSDRFSAERPKGSFSTLEIQRTEQGDSAMYLCASSHYSGSGELFFGEGSRLTVL.

This clone was detected only a few times. This chain uses TRBV2 with TRBJ2-7; maybe TRBD2 (8 bases). Germline-derived CDR1 and CDR2 are SNHLY and FYNNEI. This CDR3 is built from 15 residues. Trimming left V 6 bases short and J 4 bases short, with 19 bases between. The CDR3: CASRSGGGAFYEQYF. The CDR3 DNA follows: TGTGCCAGCAGATCGGGAGGGGGCGCTTTTTACGAGCAGTACTTC.

This clone was observed once. V is TRBV6-1 and J is TRBJ2-1, with D possibly matching TRBD2 (6 bases). The germline V and J ends were trimmed by 6 bases and 3 bases, with 12 bases remaining between them. This CDR3 is 14 amino acids long. CDR1 and CDR2 from the germline V gene are MNHNS and SASEGT. The CDR3: CASRAGLDYNEQFF. In DNA form, the CDR3 reads TGTGCCAGCAGGGCGGGACTGGACTACAATGAGCAGTTCTTC.

The chain links TRBV4-2 to TRBJ2-7; D possibly corresponds to TRBD2 (6 bases). This CDR3 comprises 18 residues. With 4 bases removed from V and 1 base from J, the gap between germline ends came to 23 bases. The V gene's germline CDR1 is LGHNA and CDR2 YNFKEQ. In DNA form, the CDR3 reads TGTGCCAGCAGCCCGATTGCAGCGGGCCAAAGGTGGTCCTACGAGCAGTACTTC. Its protein product is CASSPIAAGQRWSYEQYF.

The V call is TRBV10-2, the J call TRBJ1-2, with 8 nucleotides matching TRBD1. Germline CDR1 WSHSY, CDR2 SAAADI. CDR3 length: 21 residues. V shed 2 bases and J 2 bases; nucleotides not matched to a gene: 22. In DNA form, the CDR3 reads TGCGCCAGCAGTGAGAGGGGGACAGGAGGAGCTCTGGAGATTTACAACTATGGCTACACCTTC. Translating it yields CASSERGTGGALEIYNYGYTF.

J is TRBJ2-1 and V is TRBV6-1; D possibly corresponds to TRBD1 (6 bases). Trimming took off 6 bases at V and 5 bases at J, with 14 bases between the two ends. CDR1 is MNHNS, CDR2 SASEGT, per germline. The CDR3 is 14 residues long. CDR3 coding DNA: TGTGCCAGCAGGCAGGGGCTACTTAACAATGAGCAGTTCTTC. Protein product: CASRQGLLNNEQFF.

This chain uses TRBV7-2 with TRBJ2-3; 7 bases match TRBD1. J was trimmed by 5 bases and V by 4 bases; bases with no gene match: 15. CDR3 length: 17 amino acids. Germline values: CDR1 SGHTA, CDR2 FQGNSA. The CDR3 region is CASSYSMTGYVGDTQYF. The DNA for the CDR3 is TGTGCCAGCAGCTACTCCATGACAGGGTATGTCGGAGATACGCAGTATTTT.

The genes are TRBV6-4 and TRBJ2-7; possible D gene TRBD1, 6 bases. CDR1 and CDR2 (germline): MRHNA, SNTAGT. Deletions cut 3 bases from V and 3 bases from J, with 12 bases between. The CDR3 runs to 14 residues. CDR3 in amino acids: CASSDRTANYEQYF. The CDR3 coding sequence is TGTGCCAGCAGTGATCGGACAGCCAACTACGAGCAGTACTTC.

The chain combines TRBV21-1 with TRBJ1-1. TRBV21-1 is annotated as a pseudogene. This CDR3 comprises 14 residues. The CDR3 sequence: CASRGWGVNTEAFF. DNA for the CDR3: TGTGCCAGCAGGGGGTGGGGGGTGAACACTGAAGCTTTCTTT.

The V gene is TRBV5-4, the J gene TRBJ2-5; TRBD1 might be the D (6 bases). Trimming cost V 4 bases and J 2 bases, with 15 bases left between them. The CDR3 totals 15 residues. Germline V gene sequence: CDR1 SGHNT, CDR2 YYREEE (reference sequence). This CDR3 reads CASSLGGQLQETQYF. CDR3 nucleotides: TGTGCCAGCAGCCTAGGAGGACAGCTACAAGAGACCCAGTACTTC.

The chain combines TRBV28 with TRBJ1-1; TRBD1 might be the D (5 bases). The CDR3 has 15 amino acids. Between the trimmed V and J ends, which lost 7 bases and 2 bases, there was a span of 17 bases. Germline V CDR1 and CDR2: MDHEN, SYDVKM. The CDR3 loop is CASTSGRGYNTEAFF. The CDR3 DNA is TGTGCCAGCACCTCGGGGAGGGGTTACAACACTGAAGCTTTCTTT.

The chain recombines TRBV7-8 with TRBJ2-5; TRBD2 aligns across 7 bases. The CDR3 is made up of 17 amino acids. V was clipped by 3 bases and J by 5 bases; unmatched bases: 15. CDR1 is SGHVS, CDR2 FQNEAQ, per germline. This CDR3 is CASSLSGRGGKRETQYF. The CDR3 region has the DNA TGTGCCAGCAGCTTGAGTGGGAGGGGAGGGAAACGGGAGACCCAGTACTTC.

The chain recombines TRBV6-5 with TRBJ1-4; D gene ambiguous. This CDR3 has 13 residues. Germline lookup yields CDR1 MNHEY and CDR2 SVGAGI. The V gene lost 6 bases and the J gene lost 8 bases, with 13 bases spanning the gap. The CDR3 coding sequence is TGTGCCAGCAGCCCGCTGAGGAAAGAAAAACTGTTTTTT. Its translation: CASSPLRKEKLFF.

This clone came up a few times. The genes are TRBV19 and TRBJ2-1; D perhaps matches TRBD1 (5 bases). The CDR3 spans 14 residues. Looked up from germline, CDR1 is LNHDA and CDR2 is SQIVND (reference sequence). V was pared by 5 bases and J by 1 base, with 9 bases between. The CDR3 DNA sequence: TGTGCCAGTAGTTGGCAGGGATCCTACAATGAGCAGTTCTTC. This encodes CASSWQGSYNEQFF.

The chain recombines TRBV5-5 with TRBJ1-4, with TRBD1 matching over 7 bases. CDR1 is SGHKS, CDR2 YYEKEE, per germline (reference sequence). This CDR3 is 16 amino acids long. The V gene end was trimmed by 3 bases and the J gene end by 3 bases; junction bases not matched to a gene: 8. The CDR3 DNA is TGTGCCAGCAGCTCAGGGCCGGGACAGTCTAATGAAAAACTGTTTTTT. This sequence encodes CASSSGPGQSNEKLFF.

This rearrangement joins TRBV7-2 to TRBJ2-3; the D is unclear. Germline V gene data show CDR1 as SGHTA and CDR2 as FQGNSA. CDR3 length: 15 residues. With 1 base removed from V and 4 bases from J, the gap between germline ends came to 12 bases. Here the CDR3 DNA reads TGTGCCAGCAGCTTAGATCCCTTAGTCCCAGATACGCAGTATTTT. It is translated as CASSLDPLVPDTQYF.

CDR3 sequence reads: CASRTTVWGYTF. CDR3 bases: TGTGCCAGCAGGACAACGGTCTGGGGCTACACCTTC. The chain links TRBV6-5 to TRBJ1-2; D remains ambiguous. Trimming took off 6 bases at V and 8 bases at J, with 13 bases between the two ends. CDR1 is MNHEY and CDR2 is SVGAGI in the germline V gene. The CDR3 extends over 12 amino acids.

This clone was detected a few times. The V gene is TRBV28, the J gene TRBJ1-4, with TRBD1 identical over 7 bases. Germline V lookup: CDR1 MDHEN, CDR2 SYDVKM. The CDR3 runs 17 residues. V dropped 4 bases and J dropped 3; count of bases not matched to a gene: 11. Written as DNA, the CDR3 is TGTGCCAGCAGTTCATTCAATATCAGGGGGGCTAATGAAAAACTGTTTTTT. Translating it yields CASSSFNIRGANEKLFF.

The genes are TRBV27 and TRBJ2-3, with D tentatively TRBD2 (5 bases). Trimming stripped 5 bases from V and 6 bases from J, with 15 bases between. This CDR3 is built from 14 residues. CDR1 and CDR2 from the germline V gene are MNHEY and SMNVEV (reference sequence). The CDR3 nucleotides read TGTGCCAGCAGTCCGGTATCCTCGGGGGATACGCAGTATTTT. Its protein is CASSPVSSGDTQYF.